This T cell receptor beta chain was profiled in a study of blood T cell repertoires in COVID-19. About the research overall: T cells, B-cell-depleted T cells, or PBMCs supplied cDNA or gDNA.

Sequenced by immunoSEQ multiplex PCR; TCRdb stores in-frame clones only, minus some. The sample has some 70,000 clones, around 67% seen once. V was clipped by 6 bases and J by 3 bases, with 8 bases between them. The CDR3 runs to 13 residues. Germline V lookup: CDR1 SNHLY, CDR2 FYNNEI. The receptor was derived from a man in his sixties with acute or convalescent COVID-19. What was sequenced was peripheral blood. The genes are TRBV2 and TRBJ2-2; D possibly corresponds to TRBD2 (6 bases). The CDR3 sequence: CASSGSYTGELFF. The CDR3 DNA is TGTGCCAGCAGCGGGAGCTACACCGGGGAGCTGTTTTTT.